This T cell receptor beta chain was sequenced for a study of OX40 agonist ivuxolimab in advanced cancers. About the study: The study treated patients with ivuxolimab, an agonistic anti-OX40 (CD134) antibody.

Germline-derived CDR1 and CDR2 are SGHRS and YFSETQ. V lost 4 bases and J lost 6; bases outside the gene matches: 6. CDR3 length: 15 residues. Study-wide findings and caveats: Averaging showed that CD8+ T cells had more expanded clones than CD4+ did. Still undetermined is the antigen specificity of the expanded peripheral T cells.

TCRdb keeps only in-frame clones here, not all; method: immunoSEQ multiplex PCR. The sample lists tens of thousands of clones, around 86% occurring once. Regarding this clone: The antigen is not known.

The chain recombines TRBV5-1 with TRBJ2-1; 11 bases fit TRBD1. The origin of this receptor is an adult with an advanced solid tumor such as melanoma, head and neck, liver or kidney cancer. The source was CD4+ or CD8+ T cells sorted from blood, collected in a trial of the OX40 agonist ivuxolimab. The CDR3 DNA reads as TGCGCCAGCAGCCCAGCCGGGACAGGGGGCAATGAGCAGTTCTTC. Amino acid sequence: CASSPAGTGGNEQFF.